Below, 31 T cell receptor beta chains from the same sample are listed, as sequenced in a study of shared clonotypes between healthy human individuals. TCRdb's table, derived via immunoSEQ multiplex PCR, lists solely in-frame clones and lacks some. In the table there are about 2.4 million clones, more than 80% of which are singletons. Sequencing was performed on naive CD4+ T cells sorted from blood. The subset here: CD45RA+ positively selected. These receptors were collected from a young man in good health.

This clone has just one count. The V call is TRBV7-2, the J call TRBJ2-5; D perhaps matches TRBD2 (7 bases). V shed 5 bases and J shed 4 bases, with 17 bases lying between them. Germline V lookup: CDR1 SGHTA, CDR2 FQGNSA. The CDR3 has 15 amino acids. CDR3 in amino acids: CASSRKGGGGETQYF. For the CDR3, the DNA is TGTGCCAGCAGCCGAAAAGGGGGGGGAGGAGAGACCCAGTACTTC. The variable domain in full, completed from reference TRBV7-2 and TRBJ2-5, reads GAGVSQSPSNKVTEKGKDVELRCDPISGHTALYWYRQSLGQGLEFLIYFQGNSAPDKSGLPSDRFSAERTGGSVSTLTIQRTQQEDSAVYLCASSRKGGGGETQYFGPGTRLLVL.

This clone appeared once. V gene TRBV2 combines with J gene TRBJ2-3, with a weak D call TRBD2 (5 bases). CDR1 SNHLY and CDR2 FYNNEI come from the germline V gene. Trimming removed 6 bases at V and 5 bases at J, with 18 bases between. The CDR3 sequence is 15 residues long. The CDR3 spells CASSQMGWGEDTQYF. CDR3 coding DNA: TGTGCCAGCAGCCAAATGGGGTGGGGAGAAGATACGCAGTATTTT.

The chain employs TRBV15 and TRBJ1-2; 8 nucleotides match TRBD1. CDR1 and CDR2 (germline): LNHNV, YYDKDF (reference sequence). With V trimmed by 0 bases and J by 2 bases, 2 bases remained unmatched. The CDR3 contains 15 residues. The CDR3 coding sequence is TGTGCCACCAGCAGAGATTGGACAGGGAACTATGGCTACACCTTC. This gives the protein CATSRDWTGNYGYTF.

The DNA of the CDR3 is TGTGCCGCCGGTAGCGGGAGGAACAATGAGCAGTTCTTC. Residues: CAAGSGRNNEQFF. This chain connects TRBV5-4 to TRBJ2-1, with 10 bases matching TRBD2. Germline loops: CDR1 SGHNT, CDR2 YYREEE (reference sequence). This CDR3 spans 13 amino acids. Trimming at V came to 10 bases and at J to 5 bases, leaving 6 bases not matched to a gene.

About this clone itself: The sample contains more than one DNA sequence encoding this CDR3. V gene TRBV18 combines with J gene TRBJ2-3; D is undetermined. The CDR3 is made up of 14 amino acids. Germline loops: CDR1 KGHSH, CDR2 LQKENI. The V end was cut by 3 bases, the J end by 0 bases, with 7 bases between. The CDR3 DNA is TGTGCCAGCTCACCTCTGGATAGCACAGATACGCAGTATTTT. It yields the protein CASSPLDSTDTQYF.

The rearrangement links TRBV5-1 to TRBJ2-7; D is perhaps TRBD1 or TRBD2 (6 bases each). Trimming took 3 bases from V and 1 from J, leaving 26 bases between them. Germline V lookup: CDR1 SGHRS, CDR2 YFSETQ. The CDR3 runs to 19 residues. The CDR3 region has the DNA TGCGCCAGCAGCTCTTTGGTAGGAGCGAGGGGGGCCCATTCCTACGAGCAGTACTTC. Amino acids: CASSSLVGARGAHSYEQYF.

The chain joins TRBV10-3 to TRBJ1-1, with D possibly being TRBD1 (6 bases). Germline V gene sequence: CDR1 ENHRY, CDR2 SYGVKD. The CDR3 totals 15 residues. The ends were cut back, 10 bases at V and 1 base at J, with 19 bases in the middle. DNA of the CDR3: TGTGCCACCGAGGACAGCAGAGTAAAGAACACTGAAGCTTTCTTT. This sequence encodes CATEDSRVKNTEAFF.

This rearrangement joins TRBV19 to TRBJ1-1, with 8 bases aligning to TRBD1. V shed 8 bases and J 0 bases; nucleotides not matched to a gene: 5. The CDR3 has 14 residues. CDR1 and CDR2 (germline): LNHDA, SQIVND (reference sequence). The CDR3: CASSGQGLNTEAFF. CDR3 coding DNA: TGTGCCAGTTCAGGACAGGGCTTGAACACTGAAGCTTTCTTT.

The chain combines TRBV6-4 with TRBJ2-1; TRBD2 aligns across 13 bases. Germline CDR1 reads MRHNA; CDR2 reads SNTAGT. The junction had 4 bases not matched to a gene; V was cut back by 6 bases and J by 8 bases. The CDR3 runs 14 residues. CDR3 sequence (DNA): TGTGCCAGCAGATGGACTAGCGGGAGTGATGAGCAGTTCTTC. Its protein is CASRWTSGSDEQFF.

Worth noting for this clone: Other nucleotide sequences in the sample specify the same CDR3. V and J are TRBV30 and TRBJ2-2; 12 positions agree with TRBD2. This CDR3 is 15 amino acids long. Germline V gene sequence: CDR1 GTSNPN, CDR2 SVGIG (reference sequence). V dropped 0 bases and J dropped 5; count of bases not matched to a gene: 1. The CDR3 protein is CAWSVLAGGTGELFF. CDR3 in DNA: TGTGCCTGGAGTGTACTAGCGGGAGGTACCGGGGAGCTGTTTTTT.

This chain connects TRBV21-1 to TRBJ2-5; no check of the table's D call, TRBD2, against the DNA was made. TRBV21-1 represents a pseudogene. This CDR3 is 21 amino acids long. The CDR3 DNA sequence: TGTGCCAGCAGCACTTCGCTCAAGTCTAGCGGGCCCCGTTACTACCAAGAGACCCAGTACTTC. It specifies CASSTSLKSSGPRYYQETQYF.

The chain links TRBV7-2 to TRBJ2-5; 10 positions agree with TRBD2. V shed 4 bases and J 5 bases; nucleotides not matched to a gene: 7. From germline, CDR1 is SGHTA and CDR2 FQGNSA. The CDR3 runs 15 residues. CDR3 region: CASSWVAGGGETQYF. The CDR3, as DNA: TGTGCCAGCAGCTGGGTAGCGGGAGGCGGGGAGACCCAGTACTTC.

The chain has TRBV4-1 and TRBJ1-4; D not resolved. Per germline, CDR1 MGHRA and CDR2 YSYEKL. The CDR3 is made up of 15 amino acids. V was pared by 4 bases and J by 6 bases, with 15 bases between. CDR3 residues: CASSPDPLRHEKLFF. Here the CDR3 DNA reads TGCGCCAGCAGCCCCGACCCCCTCAGACATGAAAAACTGTTTTTT.

The chain links TRBV6-1 to TRBJ1-3, with TRBD1 as a possible D gene (5 bases). V was shortened by 4 bases and J by 6 bases, with 19 bases between the two germline ends. This CDR3 has 16 amino acids. Germline lookup yields CDR1 MNHNS and CDR2 SASEGT. The CDR3 here is CASSARQRFFENTIYF. The CDR3 DNA sequence: TGTGCCAGCAGTGCCCGACAGAGATTCTTTGAAAACACCATATATTTT.

The CDR3 is CSARTGGEQYF. The CDR3 region has the DNA TGCAGTGCTAGGACGGGTGGAGAGCAGTACTTC. The chain combines TRBV20-1 with TRBJ2-7; D unresolved. The V end lost 3 bases, the J end lost 7 bases, and 10 bases lay between the germline ends. Germline CDR1 is DFQATT and CDR2 is SNEGSKA (reference sequence). CDR3 size: 11 residues.

The CDR3 loop reads CASKGPETQYF. Here the CDR3 DNA reads TGTGCCAGCAAGGGCCCGGAGACCCAGTACTTC. The V gene is TRBV5-5, the J gene TRBJ2-5; D unresolved. CDR3 length: 11 residues. Germline loops: CDR1 SGHKS, CDR2 YYEKEE (reference sequence). The ends were cut back, 6 bases at V and 5 bases at J, with 8 bases in the middle.

J is TRBJ2-4 and V is TRBV9; 9 bases fit TRBD1. In germline, CDR1 is SGDLS, CDR2 YYNGEE. The CDR3 is 13 amino acids. V lost 7 bases and J lost 9; bases outside the gene matches: 8. This chain's CDR3 is CASGGGQGGIQYF. CDR3 nucleotide sequence: TGTGCCAGCGGAGGGGGACAGGGTGGCATTCAGTACTTC. The full variable domain, rest sourced from reference TRBV9 and TRBJ2-4, is DSGVTQTPKHLITATGQRVTLRCSPRSGDLSVYWYQQSLDQGLQFLIQYYNGEERAKGNILERFSAQQFPDLHSELNLSSLELGDSALYFCASGGGQGGIQYFGAGTRLSVL.

The chain combines TRBV28 with TRBJ1-4, with D perhaps matching TRBD1 (5 bases). V was cut by 4 bases and J by 0 bases, with 15 bases left in between. Germline assignment: CDR1 MDHEN and CDR2 SYDVKM. The CDR3 covers 17 residues. The CDR3 loop is CASSSPRDGATNEKLFF. CDR3 coding DNA: TGTGCCAGCAGTTCGCCCAGGGACGGAGCAACTAATGAAAAACTGTTTTTT.

This chain joins TRBV19 and TRBJ1-2, with TRBD1 matching over 7 bases. Trimming removed 4 bases from V and 0 bases from J; junction bases left unmatched: 14. CDR1 is LNHDA, CDR2 SQIVND, per germline (reference sequence). This CDR3 has 18 amino acids. As DNA, the CDR3 is TGTGCCAGTAGTAATCCGGGACAGCTCGGTACCTCTAACTATGGCTACACCTTC. It yields the protein CASSNPGQLGTSNYGYTF.

This clone was counted once. The chain couples TRBV7-3 to TRBJ2-5, with TRBD2 identical over 8 bases. Germline CDR1 reads SGHTA; CDR2 reads FQGTGA. The V segment lost 2 bases and the J segment 4 bases; nucleotides outside the gene matches: 6. There are 15 residues in the CDR3. CDR3 region: CASSLHGGAGETQYF. The CDR3 DNA sequence: TGTGCCAGCAGCTTACACGGGGGGGCCGGAGAGACCCAGTACTTC.

V gene TRBV7-3 combines with J gene TRBJ2-3; a possible D gene is TRBD1 (5 bases). Germline assignment: CDR1 SGHTA and CDR2 FQGTGA. The CDR3 contains 13 residues. Trimming removed 5 bases from V and 8 bases from J, with 14 bases in between. In nucleotides, the CDR3 is TGTGCCAGCAGCATTCAGGGCGAGACTACGCAGTATTTT. Residues: CASSIQGETTQYF.

J is TRBJ2-7 and V is TRBV5-1, with TRBD1 matching over 9 bases. In germline, CDR1 is SGHRS, CDR2 YFSETQ. Trimming removed 2 bases from V and 3 bases from J; junction bases left unmatched: 6. The length of the CDR3 is 15 residues. CDR3 DNA sequence: TGCGCCAGCAGCTTACACCGGGACAGGGACTACGAGCAGTACTTC. Translation: CASSLHRDRDYEQYF. Supplemented by reference TRBV5-1 and TRBJ2-7, the full variable domain reads KAGVTQTPRYLIKTRGQQVTLSCSPISGHRSVSWYQQTPGQGLQFLFEYFSETQRNKGNFPGRFSGRQFSNSRSEMNVSTLELGDSALYLCASSLHRDRDYEQYFGPGTRLTVT.

This chain connects TRBV19 to TRBJ2-1; a possible D gene is TRBD2 (6 bases). The CDR3 runs to 15 residues. V lost 4 bases, J lost 7 bases, and 17 bases lay in between. Germline values: CDR1 LNHDA, CDR2 SQIVND (reference sequence). CDR3 coding DNA: TGTGCCAGTAGTACTACCCCCGGGGGTGCGAATGAGCAGTTCTTC. Translation: CASSTTPGGANEQFF.

This clone was recorded a few times. The J gene is TRBJ1-2, the V gene TRBV7-9, with D possibly being TRBD1 (5 bases). V was clipped by 6 bases and J by 4 bases, with 15 bases between them. This CDR3 spans 14 amino acids. Germline V gene lookup returns CDR1 SEHNR and CDR2 FQNEAQ (reference sequence). For the CDR3, the DNA is TGTGCCAGCAGAGCCTCTCCGGGGACCTATGGCTACACCTTC. This translates into CASRASPGTYGYTF.

On this clone: Other DNA sequences from this sample encode an identical CDR3 as well. The V and J genes are TRBV5-1 and TRBJ1-2; 10 bases match TRBD1. Germline V gene sequence: CDR1 SGHRS, CDR2 YFSETQ. V shed 4 bases, J shed 2 bases, and the junction held 5 bases outside the gene matches. The CDR3 is 15 amino acids. The CDR3 here is CASSLGTGANYGYTF. The CDR3 bases are TGCGCCAGCAGCCTCGGGACAGGGGCCAACTATGGCTACACCTTC.

J is TRBJ2-1 and V is TRBV5-4; 14 nucleotides align to TRBD2. The CDR3 sequence is 15 residues long. The V gene end was trimmed by 6 bases and the J gene end by 6 bases; junction bases not matched to a gene: 5. Germline assignment: CDR1 SGHNT and CDR2 YYREEE (reference sequence). The CDR3 region is CASKSGLAGGNEQFF. CDR3 nucleotides: TGTGCCAGCAAAAGCGGACTAGCGGGGGGCAATGAGCAGTTCTTC.

The chain combines TRBV2 with TRBJ2-6; D is undetermined. From germline, CDR1 is SNHLY and CDR2 FYNNEI. The CDR3 consists of 16 residues. Trimming left V 3 bases short and J 2 bases short, with 11 bases between. CDR3 bases: TGTGCCAGCAGTGATTGGCAACCCCCTGGGGCCAACGTCCTGACTTTC. Amino acids: CASSDWQPPGANVLTF.

This clone has more than one count but fewer than ten. The chain recombines TRBV30 with TRBJ1-3, with a weak D call TRBD1 (5 bases). CDR1 is GTSNPN, CDR2 SVGIG, per germline (reference sequence). There are 15 residues in the CDR3. V was cut by 5 bases and J by 2 bases, with 16 bases left in between. The CDR3 is CAWGRSTATGNTIYF. CDR3 nucleotides: TGTGCCTGGGGCCGCTCGACAGCGACTGGAAACACCATATATTTT.

This sequence joins TRBV27 and TRBJ2-3; D is tentatively TRBD1 or TRBD2 (5 bases each). The CDR3 runs to 15 residues. V lost 2 bases to trimming and J lost 2 bases, with 11 bases between them. Germline CDR1 MNHEY, CDR2 SMNVEV (reference sequence). The CDR3 is CASSLPGPTTDTQYF. CDR3 DNA: TGTGCCAGCAGTTTACCGGGACCTACCACAGATACGCAGTATTTT.

This sequence joins TRBV19 and TRBJ2-3; 10 bases match TRBD2. V was pared by 8 bases and J by 2 bases, with 7 bases of the junction left unmatched. Germline assignment: CDR1 LNHDA and CDR2 SQIVND (reference sequence). The CDR3 totals 15 residues. CDR3 residues: CASRSGGAYTDTQYF. The CDR3, as DNA: TGTGCCAGTCGGAGCGGGGGGGCATACACAGATACGCAGTATTTT.

This sequence joins TRBV6-6 and TRBJ1-2; D is perhaps TRBD1 (6 bases). V gave up 7 bases and J gave up 4 bases, with 13 bases separating them. The CDR3 loop spans 13 amino acids. From germline, CDR1 is MNHNY and CDR2 SVGAGI (reference sequence). This CDR3 reads CASTPGQFYGYTF. The DNA for the CDR3 is TGTGCCAGCACCCCCGGACAGTTCTATGGCTACACCTTC.